This T cell receptor beta chain is from a study of T cell responses to AZD1222 COVID-19 vaccine. CDR3 length: 15 residues. Germline trimming cut 3 bases from V and 5 bases from J; bases unmatched to any gene: 4. Germline CDR1 reads LNHDA; CDR2 reads SQIVND (reference sequence). TCRdb's copy holds only in-frame clones and misses some; the assay was immunoSEQ multiplex PCR. The repertoire holds 60,000 to 90,000 clones, with about nine tenths as singletons. The study's findings and limits: A rise in Spike-specific TCR breadth and depth followed two AZD1222 doses.

Comments on this clone: Its antigen is unknown.

The material was peripheral blood, obtained 28 days after the second AZD1222 dose. The source of this sequence is an adult who received the AZD1222 COVID-19 vaccine. The chain links TRBV19 to TRBJ1-5, with 10 bases fitting TRBD1. The chain's CDR3 is CASSMETGGYQPQHF. CDR3 nucleotides: TGTGCCAGTAGTATGGAGACAGGGGGCTATCAGCCCCAGCATTTT.